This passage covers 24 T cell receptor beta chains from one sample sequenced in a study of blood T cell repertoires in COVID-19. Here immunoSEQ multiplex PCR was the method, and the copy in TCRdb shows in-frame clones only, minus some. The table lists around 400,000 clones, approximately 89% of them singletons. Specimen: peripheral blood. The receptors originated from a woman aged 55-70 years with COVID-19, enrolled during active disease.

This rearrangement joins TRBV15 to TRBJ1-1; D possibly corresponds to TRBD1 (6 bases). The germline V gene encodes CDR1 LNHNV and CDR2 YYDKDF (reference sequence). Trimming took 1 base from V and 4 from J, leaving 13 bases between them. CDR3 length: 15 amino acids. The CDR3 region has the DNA TGTGCCACCAGCAGAGGTATTGGGGGCACCACTGAAGCTTTCTTT. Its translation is CATSRGIGGTTEAFF.

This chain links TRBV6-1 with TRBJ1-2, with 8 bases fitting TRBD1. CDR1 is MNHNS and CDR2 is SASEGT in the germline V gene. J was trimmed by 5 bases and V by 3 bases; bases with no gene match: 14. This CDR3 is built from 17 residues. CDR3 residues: CASSERQGALRSYGYTF. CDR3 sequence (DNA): TGTGCCAGCAGTGAGAGGCAGGGGGCGCTAAGGTCGTATGGCTACACCTTC.

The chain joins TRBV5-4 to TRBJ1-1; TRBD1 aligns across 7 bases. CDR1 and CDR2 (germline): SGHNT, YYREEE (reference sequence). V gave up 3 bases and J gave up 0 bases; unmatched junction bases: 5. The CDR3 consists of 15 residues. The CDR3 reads CASSYRQGLNTEAFF. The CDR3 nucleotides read TGTGCCAGCAGCTACAGACAGGGATTGAACACTGAAGCTTTCTTT.

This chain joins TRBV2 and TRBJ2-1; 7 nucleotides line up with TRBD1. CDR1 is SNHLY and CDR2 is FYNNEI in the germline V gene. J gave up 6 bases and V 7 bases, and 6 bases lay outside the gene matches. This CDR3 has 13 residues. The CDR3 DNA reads TGTGCCAGCAAAAAGACAGGGTCCAATGAGCAGTTCTTC. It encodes CASKKTGSNEQFF.

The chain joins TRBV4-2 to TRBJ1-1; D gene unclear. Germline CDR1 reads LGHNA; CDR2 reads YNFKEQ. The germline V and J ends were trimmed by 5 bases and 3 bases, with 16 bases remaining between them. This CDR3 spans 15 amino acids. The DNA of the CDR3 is TGTGCCAGCAGCGAGGCCGGGAACGAAGACACTGAAGCTTTCTTT. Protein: CASSEAGNEDTEAFF.

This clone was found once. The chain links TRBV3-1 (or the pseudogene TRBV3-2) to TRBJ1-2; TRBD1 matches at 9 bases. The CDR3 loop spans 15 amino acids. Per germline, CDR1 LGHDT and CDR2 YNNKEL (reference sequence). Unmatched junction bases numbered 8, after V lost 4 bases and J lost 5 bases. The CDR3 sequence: CASSPGTGQMYGYTF. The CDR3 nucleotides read TGTGCCAGCAGCCCCGGGACAGGGCAGATGTATGGCTACACCTTC.

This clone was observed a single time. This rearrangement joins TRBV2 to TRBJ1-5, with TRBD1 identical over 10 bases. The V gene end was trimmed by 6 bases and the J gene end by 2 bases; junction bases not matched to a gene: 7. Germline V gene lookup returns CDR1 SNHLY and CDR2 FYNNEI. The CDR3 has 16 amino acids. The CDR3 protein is CASRTGGGGGNQPQHF. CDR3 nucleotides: TGTGCCAGCAGGACAGGGGGCGGAGGGGGCAATCAGCCCCAGCATTTT.

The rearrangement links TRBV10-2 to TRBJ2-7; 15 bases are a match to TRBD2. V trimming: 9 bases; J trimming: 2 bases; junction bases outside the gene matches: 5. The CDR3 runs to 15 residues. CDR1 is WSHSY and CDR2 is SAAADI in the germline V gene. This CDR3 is CASGLAGGPAYEQYF. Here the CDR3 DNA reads TGCGCCAGTGGACTAGCGGGGGGGCCAGCCTACGAGCAGTACTTC.

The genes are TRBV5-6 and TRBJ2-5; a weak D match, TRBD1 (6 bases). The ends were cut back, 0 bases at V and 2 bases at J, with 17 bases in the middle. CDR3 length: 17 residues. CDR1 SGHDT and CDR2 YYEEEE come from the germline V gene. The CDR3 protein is CASSLAGQGRTQETQYF. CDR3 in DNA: TGTGCCAGCAGCTTGGCGGGGCAGGGGCGTACTCAAGAGACCCAGTACTTC. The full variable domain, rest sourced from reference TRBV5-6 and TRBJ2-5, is DAGVTQSPTHLIKTRGQQVTLRCSPKSGHDTVSWYQQALGQGPQFIFQYYEEEERQRGNFPDRFSGHQFPNYSSELNVNALLLGDSALYLCASSLAGQGRTQETQYFGPGTRLLVL.

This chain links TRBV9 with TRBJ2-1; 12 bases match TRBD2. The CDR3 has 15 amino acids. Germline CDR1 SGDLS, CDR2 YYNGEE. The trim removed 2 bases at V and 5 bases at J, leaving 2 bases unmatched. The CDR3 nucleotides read TGTGCCAGCAGCGTTACTAGCGGGGGGCACAATGAGCAGTTCTTC. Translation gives CASSVTSGGHNEQFF.

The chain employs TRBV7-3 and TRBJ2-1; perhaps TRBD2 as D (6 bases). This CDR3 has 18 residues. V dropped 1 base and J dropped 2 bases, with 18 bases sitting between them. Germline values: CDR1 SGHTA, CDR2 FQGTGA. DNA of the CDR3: TGTGCCAGCAGCTTAAAAGGAGGGGCAAGGTGGGCCTACAATGAGCAGTTCTTC. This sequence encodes CASSLKGGARWAYNEQFF. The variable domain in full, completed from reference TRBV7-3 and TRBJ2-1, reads GAGVSQTPSNKVTEKGKYVELRCDPISGHTALYWYRQSLGQGPEFLIYFQGTGAADDSGLPNDRFFAVRPEGSVSTLKIQRTERGDSAVYLCASSLKGGARWAYNEQFFGPGTRLTVL.

The CDR3 DNA reads TGTGCTTTCTTCGGGGGGTCTAACACCGGGGAGCTGTTTTTT. Amino acids: CAFFGGSNTGELFF. This chain joins TRBV30 and TRBJ2-2, with 7 bases fitting TRBD2. CDR1 and CDR2 from the germline V gene are GTSNPN and SVGIG (reference sequence). This CDR3 region has 14 residues.

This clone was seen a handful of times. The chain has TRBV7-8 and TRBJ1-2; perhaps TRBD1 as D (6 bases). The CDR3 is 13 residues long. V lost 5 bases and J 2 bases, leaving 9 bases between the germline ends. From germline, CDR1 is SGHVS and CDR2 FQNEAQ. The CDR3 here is CASSNGQNYGYTF. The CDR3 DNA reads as TGTGCCAGCAGCAACGGACAGAACTATGGCTACACCTTC. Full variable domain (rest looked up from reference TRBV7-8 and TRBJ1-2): GAGVSQSPRYKVAKRGQDVALRCDPISGHVSLFWYQQALGQGPEFLTYFQNEAQLDKSGLPSDRFFAERPEGSVSTLKIQRTQQEDSAVYLCASSNGQNYGYTFGSGTRLTVV.

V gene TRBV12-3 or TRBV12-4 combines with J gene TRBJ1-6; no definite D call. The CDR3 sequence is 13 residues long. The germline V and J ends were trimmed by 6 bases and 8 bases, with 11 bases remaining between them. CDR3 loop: CASRTAAHSPLHF. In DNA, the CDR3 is TGTGCCAGCAGAACAGCCGCTCATTCACCCCTCCACTTT.

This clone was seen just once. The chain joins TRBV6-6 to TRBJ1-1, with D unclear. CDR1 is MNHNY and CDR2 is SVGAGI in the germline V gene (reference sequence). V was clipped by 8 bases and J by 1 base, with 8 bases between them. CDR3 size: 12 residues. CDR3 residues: CASGRENTEAFF. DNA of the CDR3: TGTGCCAGCGGGAGAGAGAACACTGAAGCTTTCTTT.

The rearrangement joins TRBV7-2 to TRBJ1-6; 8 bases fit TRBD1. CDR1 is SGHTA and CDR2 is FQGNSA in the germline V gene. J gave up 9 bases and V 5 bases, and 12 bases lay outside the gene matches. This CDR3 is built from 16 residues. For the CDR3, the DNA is TGTGCCAGCAGCCCGACGACAGGGGCCCTTGGTTCACCCCTCCACTTT. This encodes CASSPTTGALGSPLHF.

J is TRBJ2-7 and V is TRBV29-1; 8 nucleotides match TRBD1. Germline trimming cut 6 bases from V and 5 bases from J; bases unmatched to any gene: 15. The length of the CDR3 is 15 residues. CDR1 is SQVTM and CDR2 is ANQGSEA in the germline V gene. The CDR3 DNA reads TGCAGCGTCCGAAAACCGACAGGGGCAACCGACGAGCAGTACTTC. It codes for CSVRKPTGATDEQYF.

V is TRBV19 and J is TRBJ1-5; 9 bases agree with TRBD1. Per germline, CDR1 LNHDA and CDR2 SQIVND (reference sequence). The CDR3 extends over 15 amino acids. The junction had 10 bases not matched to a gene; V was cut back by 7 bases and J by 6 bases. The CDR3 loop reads CASKNPDRGAQPQHF. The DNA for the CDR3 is TGTGCCAGTAAAAATCCGGACAGGGGCGCTCAGCCCCAGCATTTT.

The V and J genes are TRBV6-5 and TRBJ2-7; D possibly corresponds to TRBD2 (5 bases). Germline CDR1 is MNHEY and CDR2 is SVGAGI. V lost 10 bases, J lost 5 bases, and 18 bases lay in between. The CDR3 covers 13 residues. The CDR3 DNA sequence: TGTGCCACCAACCGGGAAGGCCTTAACGAGCAGTACTTC. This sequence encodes CATNREGLNEQYF.

CDR3 region: CATWGSIRVEPQHF. The CDR3 bases are TGTGCCACTTGGGGCTCTATTAGGGTGGAGCCCCAGCATTTT. This chain joins TRBV28 and TRBJ1-5; tentative D call: TRBD1 (5 bases). This CDR3 has 14 amino acids. V was shortened by 10 bases and J by 8 bases, with 21 bases between the two germline ends. Germline CDR1 is MDHEN and CDR2 is SYDVKM.

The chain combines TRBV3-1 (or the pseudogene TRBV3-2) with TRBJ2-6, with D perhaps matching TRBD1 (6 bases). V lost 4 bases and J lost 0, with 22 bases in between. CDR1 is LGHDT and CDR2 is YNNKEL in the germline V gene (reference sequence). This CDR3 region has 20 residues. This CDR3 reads CASSPLQGQRPDSGANVLTF. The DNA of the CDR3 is TGTGCCAGCAGCCCGCTCCAAGGACAGCGCCCCGACTCTGGGGCCAACGTCCTGACTTTC.

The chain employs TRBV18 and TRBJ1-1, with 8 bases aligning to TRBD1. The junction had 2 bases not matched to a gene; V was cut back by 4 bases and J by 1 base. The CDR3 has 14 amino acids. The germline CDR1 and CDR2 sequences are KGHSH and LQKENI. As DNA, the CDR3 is TGTGCCAGCTCACTCGGGACAGGGAACACTGAAGCTTTCTTT. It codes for CASSLGTGNTEAFF.

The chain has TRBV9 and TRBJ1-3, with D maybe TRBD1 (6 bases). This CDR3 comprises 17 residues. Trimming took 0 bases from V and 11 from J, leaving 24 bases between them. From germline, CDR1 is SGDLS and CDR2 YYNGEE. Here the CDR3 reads CASSVDRAFASGSAIYF. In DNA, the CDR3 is TGTGCCAGCAGCGTAGACAGGGCGTTCGCCTCTGGTAGCGCCATATATTTT.

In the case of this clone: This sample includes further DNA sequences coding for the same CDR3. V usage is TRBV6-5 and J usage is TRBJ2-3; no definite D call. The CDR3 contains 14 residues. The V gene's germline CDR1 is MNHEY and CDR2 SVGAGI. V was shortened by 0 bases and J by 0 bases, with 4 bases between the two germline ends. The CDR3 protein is CASSYSGSTDTQYF. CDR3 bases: TGTGCCAGCAGTTACTCCGGGAGCACAGATACGCAGTATTTT.